These 29 T cell receptor beta chains came from one sample sequenced in a study of T-cell reconstitution after alpha-beta-depleted transplantation in children. This sample's TCRbeta library carried unique molecular identifier barcodes. One entry per CDR3 protein, called by TCRdb with MiXCR from the PCR reads. The top ten clones hold around 5% of a sample with around 190,000 distinct CDR3 sequences, roughly 6.6% of them seen once. This specimen was PBMCs, taken before TCRalphabeta/CD19-depleted stem cell transplant. Receptors originate from a boy aged 2 to 9 with acute lymphoblastic leukemia, due to receive a stem cell transplant.

This clonotype was counted many times. The genes are TRBV29-1 and TRBJ2-4, with D unresolved. CDR1 SQVTM and CDR2 ANQGSEA come from the germline V gene. This CDR3 comprises 13 residues. Trimming pared 1 base from V and 2 bases from J, leaving 6 bases between. CDR3 sequence: CSVEGGTKNIQYF. In DNA, the CDR3 is TGCAGCGTTGAAGGGGGAACCAAAAACATTCAGTACTTC.

There are many counts of this clonotype. The chain recombines TRBV7-3 with TRBJ2-2, with a possible D match to TRBD2 (7 bases). From germline, CDR1 is SGHTA and CDR2 FQGTGA. Trimming removed 0 bases from V and 4 bases from J, with 18 bases in between. This CDR3 has 18 amino acids. The CDR3 region is CASSLTKGGTIGTGELFF. The DNA for the CDR3 is TGTGCCAGCAGCTTAACGAAGGGGGGGACTATCGGCACCGGGGAGCTGTTTTTT. Looking up the rest from reference TRBV7-3 and TRBJ2-2 gives the full variable domain: GAGVSQTPSNKVTEKGKYVELRCDPISGHTALYWYRQSLGQGPEFLIYFQGTGAADDSGLPNDRFFAVRPEGSVSTLKIQRTERGDSAVYLCASSLTKGGTIGTGELFFGEGSRLTVL.

This clonotype has more than one count but fewer than ten. The chain joins TRBV5-4 to TRBJ2-7; TRBD2 matches at 10 bases. CDR1 SGHNT and CDR2 YYREEE come from the germline V gene (reference sequence). This CDR3 is built from 16 residues. V lost 0 bases and J lost 2; bases outside the gene matches: 5. CDR3 bases: TGTGCCAGCAGCTTGGCCTCAAGCGGGGGGGCCTACGAGCAGTACTTC. Its protein product is CASSLASSGGAYEQYF. The full variable domain, its missing parts supplied by reference TRBV5-4 and TRBJ2-7, is ETGVTQSPTHLIKTRGQQVTLRCSSQSGHNTVSWYQQALGQGPQFIFQYYREEENGRGNFPPRFSGLQFPNYSSELNVNALELDDSALYLCASSLASSGGAYEQYFGPGTRLTVT.

At least ten counts were recorded for this clonotype. The chain couples TRBV7-2 to TRBJ2-1, with a possible D match to TRBD2 (6 bases). CDR1 and CDR2 from the germline V gene are SGHTA and FQGNSA. The V end was cut by 7 bases, the J end by 4 bases, with 17 bases between. This CDR3 has 15 amino acids. In DNA, the CDR3 is TGTGCCAGCACCCCCTTCCGGGAGTCTTACAATGAGCAGTTCTTC. Protein product: CASTPFRESYNEQFF.

This clonotype has a handful of counts. The genes are TRBV19 and TRBJ2-2; 8 nucleotides line up with TRBD1. Trimming at V came to 1 base and at J to 4 bases, leaving 5 bases not matched to a gene. This CDR3 spans 16 amino acids. CDR1 and CDR2 (germline): LNHDA, SQIVND (reference sequence). For the CDR3, the DNA is TGTGCCAGTAGTATAGCCACAGGGGGAGTCACCGGGGAGCTGTTTTTT. Translation gives CASSIATGGVTGELFF.

This clonotype was observed many times. J is TRBJ1-2 and V is TRBV5-1, with D perhaps TRBD1 (6 bases). The germline V gene has CDR1 SGHRS and CDR2 YFSETQ. The CDR3 contains 14 residues. Between the trimmed V and J ends, which lost 5 bases and 0 bases, there was a span of 11 bases. CDR3 protein: CASRGGAPNYGYTF. CDR3 sequence (DNA): TGCGCCAGCAGGGGGGGCGCCCCTAACTATGGCTACACCTTC.

In this sample, this clonotype turned up many times. This chain uses TRBV5-1 with TRBJ2-7; D is uncertain. Trimming took off 0 bases at V and 2 bases at J, with 6 bases between the two ends. The CDR3 contains 13 residues. CDR1 is SGHRS and CDR2 is YFSETQ in the germline V gene. As DNA, the CDR3 is TGCGCCAGCAGCTTGGGACTGACCTACGAGCAGTACTTC. Amino acid sequence: CASSLGLTYEQYF.

This clonotype showed up just a few times. V gene TRBV29-1 combines with J gene TRBJ1-1; a possible D gene is TRBD1 (5 bases). The V end was cut by 5 bases, the J end by 0 bases, with 13 bases between. Per germline, CDR1 SQVTM and CDR2 ANQGSEA. The CDR3 runs 14 residues. The CDR3 protein is CSVLGGDLNTEAFF. DNA for the CDR3: TGCAGCGTTTTGGGGGGGGACCTGAACACTGAAGCTTTCTTT.

This clonotype was found many times. The V and J genes are TRBV29-1 and TRBJ2-7; 12 nucleotides match TRBD2. Trimming took 3 bases from V and 6 from J; bases not matched to a gene: 3. The CDR3 contains 13 residues. Germline V CDR1 and CDR2: SQVTM, ANQGSEA. This CDR3 reads CSVDPSGRGEQYF. The CDR3 nucleotides are TGCAGCGTTGACCCTAGCGGGAGGGGCGAGCAGTACTTC.

This clonotype was counted at least ten times. The V and J genes are TRBV5-5 and TRBJ2-1; D remains ambiguous. From germline, CDR1 is SGHKS and CDR2 YYEKEE (reference sequence). Trimming stripped 0 bases from V and 10 bases from J, with 5 bases between. The length of the CDR3 is 11 residues. In DNA, the CDR3 is TGTGCCAGCAGCTTGGCCAGAGAGCAGTTCTTC. Its protein is CASSLAREQFF.

A few counts support this clonotype. V usage is TRBV19 and J usage is TRBJ1-1; 8 nucleotides agree with TRBD1. V lost 4 bases and J lost 1; bases outside the gene matches: 5. The CDR3 loop spans 15 amino acids. Germline loops: CDR1 LNHDA, CDR2 SQIVND (reference sequence). The CDR3 is CASSNSGTGNTEAFF. Here the CDR3 DNA reads TGTGCCAGTAGTAATTCCGGGACAGGGAACACTGAAGCTTTCTTT.

This clonotype was seen only a few times. The CDR3 nucleotides read TGCGCCAGCAGCCAAGGGCAAAACGGGGGCGAGGAAAAACTGTTTTTT. Amino acid sequence: CASSQGQNGGEEKLFF. The chain uses TRBV4-3 and TRBJ1-4; TRBD1 might be the D (6 bases). Germline-derived CDR1 and CDR2 are LGHNA and YSLEER. This CDR3 is 16 amino acids long. Trimming cost V 1 base and J 8 bases, with 17 bases left between them.

In this sample, this clonotype turned up a few times. The chain combines TRBV5-4 with TRBJ2-5; 9 bases are a match to TRBD1. After removal of 5 bases from V and 5 bases from J, the junction contained 10 bases not matched to a gene. Germline assignment: CDR1 SGHNT and CDR2 YYREEE (reference sequence). The CDR3 totals 15 residues. The CDR3, as DNA: TGTGCCAGCAGTATGGACAGGGGAGGATCGGAGACCCAGTACTTC. It translates to CASSMDRGGSETQYF. Full variable domain (missing parts from reference TRBV5-4 and TRBJ2-5): ETGVTQSPTHLIKTRGQQVTLRCSSQSGHNTVSWYQQALGQGPQFIFQYYREEENGRGNFPPRFSGLQFPNYSSELNVNALELDDSALYLCASSMDRGGSETQYFGPGTRLLVL.

This clonotype has a handful of counts. The rearrangement links TRBV20-1 to TRBJ2-7; 9 bases match TRBD1. This CDR3 is built from 14 residues. After removal of 2 bases from V and 2 bases from J, the junction contained 4 bases not matched to a gene. The germline gives CDR1 DFQATT, CDR2 SNEGSKA (reference sequence). CDR3 nucleotide sequence: TGCAGTGCTAGAATTCGGACAGGGGCCTACGAGCAGTACTTC. It yields the protein CSARIRTGAYEQYF.

This clonotype was observed many times. This chain links TRBV29-1 with TRBJ1-1, with D uncertain. From germline, CDR1 is SQVTM and CDR2 ANQGSEA. There are 13 residues in the CDR3. Trimming took 4 bases from V and 0 from J, leaving 9 bases between them. CDR3 nucleotides: TGCAGCGTTGCGCGGCGGTTGAACACTGAAGCTTTCTTT. Residues: CSVARRLNTEAFF.

This clonotype showed up many times. DNA for the CDR3: TGTGCCAGCAGTGTGGGAAGACACACCGGGGAGCTGTTTTTT. It is translated as CASSVGRHTGELFF. The chain employs TRBV2 and TRBJ2-2; D not resolved. Per the germline V gene, CDR1 is SNHLY and CDR2 is FYNNEI. V was shortened by 4 bases and J by 3 bases, with 9 bases between the two germline ends. This CDR3 is 14 amino acids long.

This clonotype has a handful of counts. The chain has TRBV6-2 or TRBV6-3 and TRBJ2-1; tentative D call: TRBD2 (5 bases). CDR3 length equals 10 residues. Germline V CDR1 and CDR2: MNHEY, SVGEGT. V gave up 8 bases and J gave up 10 bases, with 9 bases separating them. CDR3 sequence reads: CASRGSEQFF. As DNA, the CDR3 is TGTGCCAGCCGAGGGTCCGAGCAGTTCTTC.

This clonotype was seen a few times. The CDR3 DNA reads TGTGCCATCTTACAGACTAACTATGGCTACACCTTC. The encoded protein is CAILQTNYGYTF. The V call is TRBV7-9, the J call TRBJ1-2; D gene ambiguous. Germline V gene sequence: CDR1 SEHNR, CDR2 FQNEAQ (reference sequence). Trimming took off 10 bases at V and 0 bases at J, with 9 bases between the two ends. The CDR3 contains 12 residues. The entire variable domain, with the rest obtained from reference TRBV7-9 and TRBJ1-2, is as follows: DTGVSQNPRHKITKRGQNVTFRCDPISEHNRLYWYRQTLGQGPEFLTYFQNEAQLEKSRLLSDRFSAERPKGSFSTLEIQRTEQGDSAMYLCAILQTNYGYTFGSGTRLTVV.

In this sample, this clonotype turned up many times. This chain connects TRBV7-9 to TRBJ2-7, with D hard to call. Germline CDR1 reads SEHNR; CDR2 reads FQNEAQ (reference sequence). The CDR3 is made up of 13 amino acids. V lost 0 bases and J lost 5, with 8 bases in between. The CDR3, as DNA: TGTGCCAGCAGCTTAGCCCAAGGCCACGAGCAGTACTTC. Translated, it gives CASSLAQGHEQYF.

A word on this clonotype: This sequence may be a read error, since a much larger clone differs from it by one base. The J gene is TRBJ2-7, the V gene TRBV14; 7 positions agree with TRBD1. Germline CDR1 reads SGHDN; CDR2 reads FVKESK. The CDR3 is made up of 14 amino acids. The CDR3 DNA sequence: TGTGCCAGCAGCCAGACAGGGAGATCCTACGAGGAGTACTTC. Translation: CASSQTGRSYEEYF.

At least ten counts were recorded for this clonotype. The chain's CDR3 is CASRAGASTDTQYF. CDR3 in DNA: TGTGCCAGCAGAGCGGGCGCTAGCACAGATACGCAGTATTTT. This chain connects TRBV12-3 or TRBV12-4 to TRBJ2-3, with D maybe TRBD2 (6 bases). There are 14 residues in the CDR3. Between the trimmed V and J ends, which lost 6 bases and 0 bases, there was a span of 10 bases.

This clonotype was observed at least ten times. V and J are TRBV9 and TRBJ1-1; 9 bases are a match to TRBD1. V lost 5 bases to trimming and J lost 6 bases; unmatched junction nucleotides: 5. The germline V gene has CDR1 SGDLS and CDR2 YYNGEE. The CDR3 is 13 residues long. In DNA form, the CDR3 reads TGTGCCAGCAGGGGACAGGGCGACGCTGAAGCTTTCTTT. Its translation: CASRGQGDAEAFF.

This clonotype was recorded at least ten times. The rearrangement joins TRBV4-3 to TRBJ2-2; D may be TRBD2 (5 bases). The ends were cut back, 0 bases at V and 4 bases at J, with 15 bases in the middle. This CDR3 spans 17 amino acids. In germline, CDR1 is LGHNA, CDR2 YSLEER. The CDR3 region has the DNA TGCGCCAGCAGCCAAGATTCGGGGAGCGTCGGCACCGGGGAGCTGTTTTTT. Translation: CASSQDSGSVGTGELFF.

This clonotype was counted a few times. The chain has TRBV28 and TRBJ2-1, with 8 bases aligning to TRBD1. V dropped 6 bases and J dropped 7; count of bases not matched to a gene: 11. Germline values: CDR1 MDHEN, CDR2 SYDVKM. CDR3 length equals 15 residues. The chain's CDR3 is CASSPTSDRGNEQFF. For the CDR3, the DNA is TGTGCCAGCAGCCCGACCTCTGACAGGGGAAATGAGCAGTTCTTC. The full variable domain, with the rest looked up from reference TRBV28 and TRBJ2-1, is DVKVTQSSRYLVKRTGEKVFLECVQDMDHENMFWYRQDPGLGLRLIYFSYDVKMKEKGDIPEGYSVSREKKERFSLILESASTNQTSMYLCASSPTSDRGNEQFFGPGTRLTVL.

This chain links TRBV28 with TRBJ2-1, with D possibly being TRBD1 or TRBD2 (5 bases each). CDR3 length: 17 residues. The germline V gene encodes CDR1 MDHEN and CDR2 SYDVKM. V lost 3 bases, J lost 2 bases, and 17 bases lay in between. This CDR3 is CASSFPGTRVTYNEQFF. The DNA of the CDR3 is TGTGCCAGCAGTTTTCCCGGGACGAGGGTCACCTACAATGAGCAGTTCTTC.

This clonotype showed up just a few times. The CDR3 sequence is CASSSQREGLYNEQFF. In DNA, the CDR3 is TGTGCCAGCAGCTCACAGCGGGAGGGCCTTTACAATGAGCAGTTCTTC. This sequence joins TRBV7-9 and TRBJ2-1; TRBD2 aligns across 10 bases. CDR1 and CDR2 (germline): SEHNR, FQNEAQ (reference sequence). The CDR3 is made up of 16 amino acids. J lost 4 bases, V lost 4 bases, and 7 bases had no gene match.

This clonotype was seen at least ten times. The chain carries TRBV2 and TRBJ2-2; D possibly uses TRBD1 or TRBD2 (5 bases each). Trimming stripped 9 bases from V and 0 bases from J, with 14 bases between. The CDR3 runs to 15 residues. Per germline, CDR1 SNHLY and CDR2 FYNNEI. CDR3 DNA: TGTGCCAGATCCTCCGGGACCTCGAACACCGGGGAGCTGTTTTTT. It translates to CARSSGTSNTGELFF.

This chain uses TRBV18 with TRBJ2-3; TRBD2 aligns across 8 bases. Germline values: CDR1 KGHSH, CDR2 LQKENI. CDR3 length equals 12 residues. Trimming cost V 6 bases and J 9 bases; bases outside gene matches: 5. The CDR3 DNA reads TGTGCCAGCTCCGATAGCGGGGACACGCAGTATTTT. It encodes CASSDSGDTQYF.

This clonotype was seen ten or more times. This chain uses TRBV7-2 with TRBJ2-5; TRBD1 matches at 8 bases. Germline V lookup: CDR1 SGHTA, CDR2 FQGNSA. V shed 5 bases and J 0 bases; nucleotides not matched to a gene: 5. The CDR3 sequence is 15 residues long. DNA for the CDR3: TGTGCCAGCAGCGGACAGGGAAACTACCAAGAGACCCAGTACTTC. Translation: CASSGQGNYQETQYF.